This T cell receptor (beta chain) was documented in a study of cytomegalovirus exposure and HLA in healthy donors. Regarding the study as a whole: There were under 200 TCR beta chains listed as cytomegalovirus-associated.

For this clone: Its antigen is still unknown.

The assay was immunoSEQ multiplex PCR, and TCRdb's table has in-frame clones only and misses some. The sample includes some 250,000 clones, almost 90% of them seen just once. The specimen sequenced was PBMCs. The receptor was derived from a woman aged 18-29 years in good health and CMV-seronegative.

CDR3 nucleotide sequence: TGTGCCAGCAGCCCATCGTTGGGAGGTCTGATGACTGAAGCTTTCTTT. This sequence encodes CASSPSLGGLMTEAFF. This chain joins TRBV9 and TRBJ1-1; D is undetermined. This CDR3 comprises 16 residues. The ends were cut back, 4 bases at V and 5 bases at J, with 21 bases in the middle. CDR1 and CDR2 (germline): SGDLS, YYNGEE.